This paragraph reports one T cell receptor (beta chain). The antigen remains undetermined. The sample belongs to a study of type 1 and type 2 diabetes patients. The germline CDR1 and CDR2 sequences are SGHTA and FQGTGA. Trimming cost V 7 bases and J 5 bases, with 9 bases left between them. The CDR3 has 11 residues. Regarding the study as a whole: Groups were not age- or gender-matched, which may bias interpretation. Type 2 diabetes and control V and J usage correlated highly, 0.75 to 0.98.

Genomic DNA was the PCR template. Multiplex PCR with 30 forward and 13 reverse primers amplified the TCR beta CDR3. From the multiplex PCR reads, TCRdb called clonotypes with MiXCR, one entry per CDR3 protein. The table has fewer than 300,000 distinct CDR3 sequences, approximately 45% seen once; the top ten hold roughly 15%. The chain carries TRBV7-3 and TRBJ2-7; D is uncertain. The specimen sequenced was peripheral blood mononuclear cells (PBMCs). This clonotype was sampled from a man aged 18-30 years with type 2 diabetes. The CDR3 nucleotides read TGTGCCAGCACGCGATATGACGAGCAGTACTTC. Its protein is CASTRYDEQYF.